This TCR beta chain comes out of a study of T cell repertoires in cytomegalovirus infection. The wider study: Based on public TCR beta signatures, there were indications of CMV infection and of a matching HLA type.

Concerning this clonotype: Its antigen is undetermined.

General study results and limits: Summed public TCR beta family frequency identified CMV carriers bearing the relevant HLA.

The CDR3 extends over 15 amino acids. Germline V gene lookup returns CDR1 SEHNR and CDR2 FQNEAQ (reference sequence). V lost 5 bases, J lost 8 bases, and 21 bases lay in between. TCRdb analysed the reads with MiXCR anew, one entry per CDR3 protein. This table holds some 270,000 distinct CDR3 sequences, 15% to 20% found once. The receptor comes from a human donor in good health (CMV status not recorded). Some clones in this sample may be carry-over from other donors' samples. The V and J genes are TRBV7-9 and TRBJ1-2; D is undetermined. Sequenced input: CD8+ T cells from PBMCs. DNA of the CDR3: TGTGCCAGCAGCCCTCAGGAGGCCGTGGGGAGGGGCTACACCTTC. Protein product: CASSPQEAVGRGYTF.